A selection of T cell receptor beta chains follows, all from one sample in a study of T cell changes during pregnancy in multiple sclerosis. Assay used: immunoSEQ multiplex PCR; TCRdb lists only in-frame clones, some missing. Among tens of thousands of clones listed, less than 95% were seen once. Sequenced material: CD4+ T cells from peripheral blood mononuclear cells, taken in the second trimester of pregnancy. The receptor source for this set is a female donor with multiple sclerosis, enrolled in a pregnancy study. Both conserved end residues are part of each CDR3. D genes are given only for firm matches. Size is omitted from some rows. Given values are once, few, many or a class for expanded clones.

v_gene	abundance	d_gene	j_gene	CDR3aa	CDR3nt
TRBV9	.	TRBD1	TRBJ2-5	CASSVDGRTGEYF	TGTGCCAGCAGCGTAGATGGGAGGACAGGGGAGTACTTC
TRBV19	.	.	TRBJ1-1	CASKEGRVNTEAFF	TGTGCCAGTAAGGAGGGCAGGGTGAACACTGAAGCTTTCTTT
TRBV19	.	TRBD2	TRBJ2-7	CASSSRRGGSYEQYF	TGTGCCAGTAGTAGTAGGCGGGGGGGCTCCTACGAGCAGTACTTC
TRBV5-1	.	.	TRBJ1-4	CASSLGGVNEKLFF	TGCGCCAGCAGCTTGGGGGGGGTCAATGAAAAACTGTTTTTT
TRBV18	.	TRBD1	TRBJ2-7	CASSPKQGASEQYF	TGTGCCAGCTCACCGAAACAGGGGGCTAGCGAGCAGTACTTC
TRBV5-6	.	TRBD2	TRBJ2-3	CASSATSGSTDTQYF	TGTGCCAGCAGCGCGACTAGCGGGAGCACAGATACGCAGTATTTT
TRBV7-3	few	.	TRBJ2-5	CASSLTTMGETQYF	TGTGCCAGCAGCTTAACGACTATGGGGGAGACCCAGTACTTC
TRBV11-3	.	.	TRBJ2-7	CASSLDCMAPVSYEQYF	TGTGCCAGCAGCTTAGATTGTATGGCCCCCGTCTCCTACGAGCAGTACTTC
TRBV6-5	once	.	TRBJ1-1	CASTDSGNTEAFF	TGTGCCAGTACCGATTCGGGGAACACTGAAGCTTTCTTT
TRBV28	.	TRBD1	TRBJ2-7	CASSPPGQGTYEQYF	TGTGCCAGCAGCCCCCCGGGACAGGGGACCTACGAGCAGTACTTC
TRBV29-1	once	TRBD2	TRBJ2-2	CSVVVAGGSNTGELFF	TGCAGCGTTGTAGTAGCGGGGGGGTCTAACACCGGGGAGCTGTTTTTT
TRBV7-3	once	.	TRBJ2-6	CASSLNPGTRSSGANVLTF	TGTGCCAGCAGCTTAAACCCCGGGACACGAAGCTCTGGGGCCAACGTCCTGACTTTC
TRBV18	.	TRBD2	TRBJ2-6	CASSPPAGALSGANVLTF	TGTGCCAGCTCACCACCAGCGGGGGCCCTCTCTGGGGCCAACGTCCTGACTTTC
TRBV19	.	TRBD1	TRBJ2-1	CASSTGTDTYNEQFF	TGTGCCAGTAGTACCGGGACAGATACCTACAATGAGCAGTTCTTC
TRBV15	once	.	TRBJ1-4	CATAQGIGEKLFF	TGTGCCACTGCTCAGGGAATCGGTGAAAAACTGTTTTTT
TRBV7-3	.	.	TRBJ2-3	CASSLGARTDTQYF	TGTGCCAGCAGCTTAGGGGCTCGCACAGATACGCAGTATTTT
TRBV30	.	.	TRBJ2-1	CAWSPQGREQFF	TGTGCCTGGAGTCCCCAGGGGCGGGAGCAGTTCTTC
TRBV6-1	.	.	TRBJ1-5	CASSAGNSNQPQHF	TGTGCCAGCAGCGCAGGGAATAGCAATCAGCCCCAGCATTTT
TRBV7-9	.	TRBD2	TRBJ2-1	CASSVPLAGASQGNEQFF	TGTGCCAGCAGCGTCCCTCTAGCGGGAGCCTCACAGGGTAATGAGCAGTTCTTC
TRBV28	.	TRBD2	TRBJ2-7	CASSLTSGRNEQYF	TGTGCCAGCAGCCTGACTAGCGGGAGAAACGAGCAGTACTTC
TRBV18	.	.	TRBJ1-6	CASSPDRGYNSPLHF	TGTGCCAGCTCACCGGATCGGGGCTATAATTCACCCCTCCACTTT
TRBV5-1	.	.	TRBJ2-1	CASSETWGSSYNEQFF	TGCGCCAGCAGCGAGACGTGGGGCAGCTCCTACAATGAGCAGTTCTTC
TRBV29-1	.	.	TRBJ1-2	CSVPGTLIRDDYGYTF	TGCAGCGTCCCGGGAACCCTAATTCGAGACGACTATGGCTACACCTTC
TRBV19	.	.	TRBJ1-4	CASSIGGGNGEKLFF	TGTGCCAGTAGTATCGGGGGGGGCAATGGTGAAAAACTGTTTTTT